Presented here are 19 T cell receptor beta chains from one specimen sequenced in a study of cytomegalovirus exposure and HLA in healthy donors. PCR primers comprised 60 Vbeta and 13 Jbeta primers. Here immunoSEQ multiplex PCR was the method, and the copy in TCRdb shows in-frame clones only, minus some. The sample lists about 150,000 clones; around 72% were seen once. The specimen was PBMCs. The receptors were gathered from a middle-aged man in good health and CMV-seronegative.

The chain is built from TRBV6-1 and TRBJ2-7; 10 bases line up with TRBD2. The J segment lost 7 bases and the V segment lost 4 bases, leaving 13 bases of the junction unmatched. The CDR3 has 16 amino acids. In germline, CDR1 is MNHNS, CDR2 SASEGT. In DNA form, the CDR3 reads TGTGCCAGCAGTGTGGTGACTAGCGGGTATGGGAGGGAGCAGTACTTC. Protein: CASSVVTSGYGREQYF.

This chain joins TRBV9 and TRBJ2-5; D not certain. V lost 4 bases to trimming and J lost 13 bases, with 11 bases between them. The CDR3 spans 10 residues. CDR1 is SGDLS, CDR2 YYNGEE, per germline. The CDR3 reads CASSPPPVYF. CDR3 coding DNA: TGTGCCAGCAGCCCCCCCCCGGTGTACTTC.

The gene calls are TRBV7-9 and TRBJ2-1; tentative D call: TRBD2 (7 bases). This CDR3 has 17 residues. Germline CDR1 reads SEHNR; CDR2 reads FQNEAQ (reference sequence). Trimming pared 5 bases from V and 2 bases from J, leaving 19 bases between. CDR3 in amino acids: CASSHPVGRGPYNEQFF. CDR3 sequence (DNA): TGTGCCAGCAGCCACCCGGTGGGGCGGGGGCCCTACAATGAGCAGTTCTTC.

The rearrangement links TRBV27 to TRBJ2-7, with 10 bases that match TRBD1. The V gene end was trimmed by 6 bases and the J gene end by 5 bases; junction bases not matched to a gene: 10. This CDR3 region has 15 residues. Per germline, CDR1 MNHEY and CDR2 SMNVEV (reference sequence). In DNA, the CDR3 is TGTGCCAGCAGCACCCGGGACAGGGGAGGCCACGAGCAGTACTTC. Translating it yields CASSTRDRGGHEQYF.

The rearrangement joins TRBV2 to TRBJ1-3; D may be TRBD1 (6 bases). The germline V and J ends were trimmed by 6 bases and 0 bases, with 9 bases remaining between them. CDR3 length: 14 amino acids. Germline CDR1 is SNHLY and CDR2 is FYNNEI. The CDR3 is CASRDRYSGNTIYF. The CDR3 coding sequence is TGTGCCAGCAGAGACAGGTACTCTGGAAACACCATATATTTT.

The rearrangement links TRBV6-5 to TRBJ1-5; 7 bases map to TRBD1. Germline CDR1 MNHEY, CDR2 SVGAGI. V trimming: 4 bases; J trimming: 1 base; junction bases outside the gene matches: 1. The CDR3 has 14 residues. The CDR3 reads CASSWDSSNQPQHF. The DNA of the CDR3 is TGTGCCAGCAGTTGGGACAGCAGCAATCAGCCCCAGCATTTT.

This chain connects TRBV4-1 to TRBJ2-3; a possible D gene is TRBD2 (5 bases). Germline CDR1 MGHRA, CDR2 YSYEKL. CDR3 length equals 15 residues. The ends were cut back, 3 bases at V and 0 bases at J, with 10 bases in the middle. The CDR3 nucleotides read TGCGCCAGCAGCCACGGACTGTCTAGCACAGATACGCAGTATTTT. It codes for CASSHGLSSTDTQYF.

V and J are TRBV2 and TRBJ2-3; 8 nucleotides align to TRBD1. The CDR3 totals 13 residues. From germline, CDR1 is SNHLY and CDR2 FYNNEI. The junction had 4 bases not matched to a gene; V was cut back by 2 bases and J by 9 bases. CDR3 nucleotides: TGTGCCAGCAGTGAACTACAGGGGGGCACGCAGTATTTT. Translated, it gives CASSELQGGTQYF.

The rearrangement uses TRBV5-1 and TRBJ2-7, with D possibly TRBD2 on 6 matching bases. Trimming left V 2 bases short and J 3 bases short, with 15 bases between. Per germline, CDR1 SGHRS and CDR2 YFSETQ. The CDR3 is made up of 15 amino acids. This chain's CDR3 is CASSFSEGPFYEQYF. The CDR3 DNA reads TGCGCCAGCAGCTTCTCGGAGGGGCCCTTCTACGAGCAGTACTTC.

The chain couples TRBV30 to TRBJ2-2, with 9 bases fitting TRBD2. The CDR3 has 15 residues. Germline V lookup: CDR1 GTSNPN, CDR2 SVGIG (reference sequence). Trimming took 0 bases from V and 6 from J; bases not matched to a gene: 5. Written as DNA, the CDR3 is TGTGCCTGGAGTGTACAACAGCGGGGGGCCGGGGAGCTGTTTTTT. Its translation is CAWSVQQRGAGELFF. Drawing the rest from reference TRBV30 and TRBJ2-2, the complete variable domain is SQTIHQWPATLVQPVGSPLSLECTVEGTSNPNLYWYRQAAGRGLQLLFYSVGIGQISSEVPQNLSASRPQDRQFILSSKKLLLSDSGFYLCAWSVQQRGAGELFFGEGSRLTVL.

The J gene is TRBJ1-5, the V gene TRBV7-9; TRBD1 might be the D (5 bases). Trimming left V 5 bases short and J 7 bases short, with 18 bases between. The CDR3 spans 15 residues. CDR1 is SEHNR and CDR2 is FQNEAQ in the germline V gene (reference sequence). Here the CDR3 reads CASSPDSQSRQPQHF. CDR3 sequence (DNA): TGTGCCAGCAGCCCTGACAGTCAGTCTAGACAGCCCCAGCATTTT.

The chain employs TRBV7-9 and TRBJ2-5, with 7 positions matching TRBD1. The germline V gene encodes CDR1 SEHNR and CDR2 FQNEAQ (reference sequence). V gave up 4 bases and J gave up 1 base; unmatched junction bases: 9. The CDR3 consists of 16 residues. Written as DNA, the CDR3 is TGTGCCAGCAGCTCCCAATTTGGGACAGCCCAAGAGACCCAGTACTTC. Protein product: CASSSQFGTAQETQYF.

The rearrangement uses TRBV29-1 and TRBJ1-1; TRBD1 is a possible D gene (6 bases). Germline V CDR1 and CDR2: SQVTM, ANQGSEA. V was shortened by 7 bases and J by 3 bases, with 15 bases between the two germline ends. This CDR3 has 13 amino acids. CDR3 bases: TGCAGCGGGGTACGGAACAGGGACACTGAAGCTTTCTTT. Translating gives CSGVRNRDTEAFF.

This clone was picked up a small number of times. The chain couples TRBV27 to TRBJ2-7; 9 bases agree with TRBD1. Germline lookup yields CDR1 MNHEY and CDR2 SMNVEV (reference sequence). After removal of 3 bases from V and 5 bases from J, the junction contained 11 bases not matched to a gene. CDR3 length: 16 amino acids. The CDR3 is CASSFRAGQGLHEQYF. DNA of the CDR3: TGTGCCAGCAGTTTCCGCGCGGGACAGGGATTACACGAGCAGTACTTC.

This chain uses TRBV6-1 with TRBJ1-5; a possible D gene is TRBD1 (5 bases). Germline V gives CDR1 MNHNS, CDR2 SASEGT. Between the trimmed V and J ends, which lost 1 base and 7 bases, there was a span of 8 bases. There are 13 residues in the CDR3. As DNA, the CDR3 is TGTGCCAGCAGTGAAGTAGGGGTCCAGCCCCAGCATTTT. Translation gives CASSEVGVQPQHF.

V is TRBV30 and J is TRBJ2-7; TRBD1 is a possible D gene (6 bases). This CDR3 comprises 15 residues. V dropped 0 bases and J dropped 4 bases, with 16 bases sitting between them. Germline V CDR1 and CDR2: GTSNPN, SVGIG (reference sequence). The CDR3 DNA sequence: TGTGCCTGGAGTGTAAAAATTCCAGGGGTTTACGAGCAGTACTTC. Translating gives CAWSVKIPGVYEQYF.

This clone was detected only a few times. V and J are TRBV7-9 and TRBJ1-4, with no clear D. The germline CDR1 and CDR2 sequences are SEHNR and FQNEAQ (reference sequence). This CDR3 has 16 amino acids. Trimming cost V 5 bases and J 0 bases, with 13 bases left between them. CDR3 nucleotide sequence: TGTGCCAGCAGCCCCTACTACGGGACAACTAATGAAAAACTGTTTTTT. Protein product: CASSPYYGTTNEKLFF.

The chain links TRBV19 to TRBJ2-1, with 14 bases matching TRBD2. The CDR3 spans 15 residues. Germline V lookup: CDR1 LNHDA, CDR2 SQIVND (reference sequence). V lost 6 bases and J lost 5; bases outside the gene matches: 3. This chain's CDR3 is CASRLTSGRDNEQFF. The CDR3 DNA reads TGTGCCAGTAGATTGACTAGCGGGAGGGACAATGAGCAGTTCTTC.

This clone appeared once. The chain links TRBV5-8 to TRBJ1-5, with D tentatively TRBD1 (5 bases). CDR3 length: 13 amino acids. Trimming removed 4 bases at V and 5 bases at J, with 10 bases between. The germline gives CDR1 SGHTS, CDR2 YDEGEE. The CDR3 region is CASSHRNYQPQHF. The CDR3 nucleotides read TGTGCCAGCAGCCACAGGAATTATCAGCCCCAGCATTTT.